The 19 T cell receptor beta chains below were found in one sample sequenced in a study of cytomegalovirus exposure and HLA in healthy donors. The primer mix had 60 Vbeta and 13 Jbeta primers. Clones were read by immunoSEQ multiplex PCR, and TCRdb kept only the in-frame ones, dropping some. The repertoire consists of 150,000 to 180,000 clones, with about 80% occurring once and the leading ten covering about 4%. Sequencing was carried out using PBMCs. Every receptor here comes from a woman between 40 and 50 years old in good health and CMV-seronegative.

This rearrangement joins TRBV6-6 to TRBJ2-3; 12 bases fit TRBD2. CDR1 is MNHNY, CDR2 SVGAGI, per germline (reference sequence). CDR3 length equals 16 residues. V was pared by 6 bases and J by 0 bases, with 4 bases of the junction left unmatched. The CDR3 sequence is CASRSLAGGSTDTQYF. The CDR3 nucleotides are TGTGCCAGCAGGTCACTAGCGGGGGGAAGCACAGATACGCAGTATTTT.

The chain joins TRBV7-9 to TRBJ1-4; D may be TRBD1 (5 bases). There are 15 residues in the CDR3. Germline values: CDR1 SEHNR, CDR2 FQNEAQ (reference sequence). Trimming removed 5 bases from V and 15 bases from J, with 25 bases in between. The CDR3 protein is CASSGAGSPGPGMFF. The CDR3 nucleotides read TGTGCCAGCAGCGGGGCCGGCTCTCCGGGCCCCGGAATGTTTTTT.

The CDR3 sequence is CASQTEAFTDTQYF. CDR3 DNA: TGTGCCAGCCAGACGGAGGCGTTCACAGATACGCAGTATTTT. The chain carries TRBV2 and TRBJ2-3, with D perhaps matching TRBD2 (5 bases). The CDR3 has 14 amino acids. Germline CDR1 reads SNHLY; CDR2 reads FYNNEI. V was cut by 8 bases and J by 2 bases, with 14 bases left in between.

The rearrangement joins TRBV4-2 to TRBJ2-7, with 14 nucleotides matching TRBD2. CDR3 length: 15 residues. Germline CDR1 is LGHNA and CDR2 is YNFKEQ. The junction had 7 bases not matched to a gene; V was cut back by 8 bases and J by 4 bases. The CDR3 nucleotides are TGTGCCAGCGGGACTAGCGGGAGTCTATGGTACGAGCAGTACTTC. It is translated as CASGTSGSLWYEQYF.

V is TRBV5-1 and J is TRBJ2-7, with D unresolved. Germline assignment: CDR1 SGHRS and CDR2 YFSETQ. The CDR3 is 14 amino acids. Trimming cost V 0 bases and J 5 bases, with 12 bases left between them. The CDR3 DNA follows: TGCGCCAGCAGCTTGGTCCCGGGTGTGGACGAGCAGTACTTC. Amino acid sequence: CASSLVPGVDEQYF.

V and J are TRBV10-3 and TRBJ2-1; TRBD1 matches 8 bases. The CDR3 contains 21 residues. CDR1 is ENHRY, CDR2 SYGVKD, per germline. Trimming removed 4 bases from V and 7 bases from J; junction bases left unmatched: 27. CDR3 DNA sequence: TGTGCCATCAGTGTCTCCCGATCAGGGGGCGGACGACTAGTCAGTCAGAATGAGCAGTTCTTC. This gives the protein CAISVSRSGGGRLVSQNEQFF.

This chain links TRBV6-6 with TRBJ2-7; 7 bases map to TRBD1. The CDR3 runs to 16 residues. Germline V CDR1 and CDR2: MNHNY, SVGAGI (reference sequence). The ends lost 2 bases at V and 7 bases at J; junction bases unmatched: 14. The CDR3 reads CASSYADRIGSWEQYF. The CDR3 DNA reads TGTGCCAGCAGTTACGCGGACAGGATCGGTAGCTGGGAGCAGTACTTC.

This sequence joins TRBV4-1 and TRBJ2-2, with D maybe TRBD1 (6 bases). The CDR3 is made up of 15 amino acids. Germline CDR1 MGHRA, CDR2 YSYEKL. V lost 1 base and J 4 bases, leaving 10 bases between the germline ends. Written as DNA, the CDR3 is TGCGCCAGCAGCCAAGGGGGGCGCGGCACCGGGGAGCTGTTTTTT. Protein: CASSQGGRGTGELFF.

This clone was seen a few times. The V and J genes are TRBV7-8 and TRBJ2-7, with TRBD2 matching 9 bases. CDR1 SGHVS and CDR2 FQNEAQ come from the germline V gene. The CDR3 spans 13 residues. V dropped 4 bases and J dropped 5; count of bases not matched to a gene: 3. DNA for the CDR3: TGTGCCAGCAGCTCGTCTAGCGGGAACGAGCAGTACTTC. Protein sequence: CASSSSSGNEQYF. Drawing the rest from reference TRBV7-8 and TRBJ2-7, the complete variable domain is GAGVSQSPRYKVAKRGQDVALRCDPISGHVSLFWYQQALGQGPEFLTYFQNEAQLDKSGLPSDRFFAERPEGSVSTLKIQRTQQEDSAVYLCASSSSSGNEQYFGPGTRLTVT.

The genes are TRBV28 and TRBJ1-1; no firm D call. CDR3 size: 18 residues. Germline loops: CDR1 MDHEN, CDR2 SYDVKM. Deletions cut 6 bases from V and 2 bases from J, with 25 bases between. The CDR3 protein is CASSSSGYGAARNTEAFF. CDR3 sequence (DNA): TGTGCCAGCAGCTCAAGCGGATACGGCGCCGCAAGAAACACTGAAGCTTTCTTT.

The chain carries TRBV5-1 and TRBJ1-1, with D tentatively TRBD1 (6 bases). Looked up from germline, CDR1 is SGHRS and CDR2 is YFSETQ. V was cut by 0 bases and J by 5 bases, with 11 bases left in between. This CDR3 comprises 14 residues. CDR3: CASSLDQGMTEAFF. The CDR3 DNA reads TGCGCCAGCAGCTTGGATCAGGGGATGACTGAAGCTTTCTTT.

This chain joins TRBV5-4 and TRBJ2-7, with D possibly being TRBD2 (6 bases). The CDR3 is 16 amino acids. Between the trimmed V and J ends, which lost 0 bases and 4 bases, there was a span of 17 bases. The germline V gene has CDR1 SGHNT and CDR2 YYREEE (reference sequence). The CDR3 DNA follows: TGTGCCAGCAGCTTGGGAAGTGCACTAGCAGTTTACGAGCAGTACTTC. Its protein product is CASSLGSALAVYEQYF.

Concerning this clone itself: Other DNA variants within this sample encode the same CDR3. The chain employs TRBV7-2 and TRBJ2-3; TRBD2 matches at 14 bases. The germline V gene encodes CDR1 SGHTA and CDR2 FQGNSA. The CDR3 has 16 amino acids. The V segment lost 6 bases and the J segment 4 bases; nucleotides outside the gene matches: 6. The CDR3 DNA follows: TGTGCCAGCAGTTCACGACTAGCGGGAGGGGCAGATACGCAGTATTTT. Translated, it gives CASSSRLAGGADTQYF.

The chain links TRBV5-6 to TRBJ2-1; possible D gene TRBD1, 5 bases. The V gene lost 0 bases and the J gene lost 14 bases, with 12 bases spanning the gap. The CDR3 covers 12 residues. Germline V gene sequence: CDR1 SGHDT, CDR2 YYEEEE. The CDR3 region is CASSLAGQGEFF. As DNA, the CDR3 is TGTGCCAGCAGCTTGGCCGGGCAGGGTGAGTTCTTC.

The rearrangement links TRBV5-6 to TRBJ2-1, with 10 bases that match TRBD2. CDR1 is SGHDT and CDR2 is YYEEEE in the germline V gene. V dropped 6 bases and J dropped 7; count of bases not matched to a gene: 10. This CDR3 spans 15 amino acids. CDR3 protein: CASNPVSTSGNEQFF. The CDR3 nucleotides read TGTGCCAGCAACCCGGTGTCGACTAGCGGGAATGAGCAGTTCTTC. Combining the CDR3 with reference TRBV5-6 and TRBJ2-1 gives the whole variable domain DAGVTQSPTHLIKTRGQQVTLRCSPKSGHDTVSWYQQALGQGPQFIFQYYEEEERQRGNFPDRFSGHQFPNYSSELNVNALLLGDSALYLCASNPVSTSGNEQFFGPGTRLTVL.

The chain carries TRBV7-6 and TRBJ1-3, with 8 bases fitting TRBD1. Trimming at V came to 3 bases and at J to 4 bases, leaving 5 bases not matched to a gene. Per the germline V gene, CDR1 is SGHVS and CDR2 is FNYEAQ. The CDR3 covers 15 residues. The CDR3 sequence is CASSFDRGQGNTIYF. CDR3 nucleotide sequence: TGTGCCAGCAGCTTCGACAGGGGACAAGGAAACACCATATATTTT.

CDR3 sequence reads: CASSYSSGGGTDTQYF. CDR3 DNA sequence: TGTGCCAGCAGTTACTCGAGTGGGGGGGGGACAGATACGCAGTATTTT. V is TRBV6-5 and J is TRBJ2-3; TRBD2 agrees at 7 bases. This CDR3 region has 16 residues. The junction had 6 bases not matched to a gene; V was cut back by 0 bases and J by 3 bases. In germline, CDR1 is MNHEY, CDR2 SVGAGI.

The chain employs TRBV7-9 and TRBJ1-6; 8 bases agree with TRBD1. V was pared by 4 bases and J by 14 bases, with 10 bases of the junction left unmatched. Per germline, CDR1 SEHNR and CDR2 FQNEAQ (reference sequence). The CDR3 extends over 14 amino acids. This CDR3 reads CASSSRTGRITLHF. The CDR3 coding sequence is TGTGCCAGCAGCTCCCGGACAGGGAGGATAACCCTCCACTTT.

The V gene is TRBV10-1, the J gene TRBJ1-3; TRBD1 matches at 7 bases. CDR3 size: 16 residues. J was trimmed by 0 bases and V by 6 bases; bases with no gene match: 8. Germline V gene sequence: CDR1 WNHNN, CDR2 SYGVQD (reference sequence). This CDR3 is CASSGDSTFSGNTIYF. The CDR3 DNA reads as TGCGCCAGCAGCGGGGACAGCACCTTCTCTGGAAACACCATATATTTT.